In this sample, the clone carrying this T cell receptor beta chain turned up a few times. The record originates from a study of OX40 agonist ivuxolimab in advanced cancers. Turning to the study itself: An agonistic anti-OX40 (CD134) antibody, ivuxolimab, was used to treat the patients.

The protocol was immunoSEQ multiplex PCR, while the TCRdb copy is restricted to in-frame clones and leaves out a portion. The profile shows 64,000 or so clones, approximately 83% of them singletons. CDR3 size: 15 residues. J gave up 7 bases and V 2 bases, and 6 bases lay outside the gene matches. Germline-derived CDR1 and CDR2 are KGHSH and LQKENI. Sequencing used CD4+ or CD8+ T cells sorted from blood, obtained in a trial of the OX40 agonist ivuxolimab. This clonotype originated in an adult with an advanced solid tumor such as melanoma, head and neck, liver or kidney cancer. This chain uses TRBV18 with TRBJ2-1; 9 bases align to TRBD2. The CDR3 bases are TGTGCCAGCTCACCAGCGGGAGGGCCGCGAAATGAGCAGTTCTTC. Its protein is CASSPAGGPRNEQFF.